The T cell receptor (beta chain) described here comes from a study of response to subunit inactivated influenza vaccine. Findings and caveats of the study: Authors suggested each seasonal flu vaccination may recruit only limited numbers of new T cells.

TCRdb analysed the RT-PCR reads with MiXCR anew, one entry per CDR3 protein. The data contain 600,000 to 850,000 distinct CDR3 sequences, 12% to 15% of them seen just once; the ten biggest clones take up 6.5% to 8%. This CDR3 comprises 15 residues. J gave up 4 bases and V 0 bases, and 0 bases lay outside the gene matches. This clonotype showed up just once. Its antigen is still unknown. The sequencing used PBMCs from blood, collected around 14 days before vaccination. The chain recombines TRBV23-1 with TRBJ2-2; the match to TRBD1 covers 9 bases. TRBV23-1 counts as an open reading frame of uncertain function. This receptor was taken from a man in his fifties or sixties who received an inactivated influenza vaccine. CDR3 sequence: CASSQSGQGTGELFF. The CDR3 nucleotides are TGCGCCAGCAGTCAATCGGGACAGGGCACCGGGGAGCTGTTTTTT.